Each of the 17 T cell receptor beta chains below was sequenced from the same sample in a study of T cells in localized non-small cell lung cancer (dated by TCRdb to between 2020 and 2021). To prepare the library, the immunoSEQ multiplex PCR assay was applied. TCRdb's version of the immuneACCESS table is confined to in-frame rearrangements and falls short of the full clone set. An unresolved V gene accounts for under half of the shortfall where checked; the remainder is of unknown origin. The table for this sample lists 20,000 to 30,000 clones; roughly 87% of them were counted only once. Approximately 32% of the sample comes from the top ten. The sequencing here drew on peripheral blood, taken before any cancer treatment. Source of these receptors: a male donor at least 60 years old with stage I squamous cell lung carcinoma.

The chain has TRBV7-9 and TRBJ1-1; no firm D call. The CDR3 is made up of 14 amino acids. CDR1 and CDR2 (germline): SEHNR, FQNEAQ (reference sequence). V lost 4 bases and J 0 bases, leaving 9 bases between the germline ends. CDR3 region: CASSSTHMNTEAFF. For the CDR3, the DNA is TGTGCCAGCAGCTCGACCCACATGAACACTGAAGCTTTCTTT.

This clone has a single count. V is TRBV30 and J is TRBJ2-1; possible D gene TRBD2, 7 bases. The length of the CDR3 is 16 residues. Trimming pared 3 bases from V and 7 bases from J, leaving 22 bases between. Germline CDR1 reads GTSNPN; CDR2 reads SVGIG (reference sequence). DNA of the CDR3: TGTGCCTGGAGCTCCCTGGCGGGAGTAGGGGGGAATGAGCAGTTCTTC. Translating it yields CAWSSLAGVGGNEQFF.

The chain combines TRBV7-2 with TRBJ2-1, with 12 bases fitting TRBD2. The V gene end was trimmed by 1 base and the J gene end by 9 bases; junction bases not matched to a gene: 13. This CDR3 has 18 amino acids. The germline V gene encodes CDR1 SGHTA and CDR2 FQGNSA. The DNA for the CDR3 is TGTGCCAGCAGCTTAGGGCGGTTGACTAGCGGGAGAGGAGGTGAGCAGTTCTTC. It encodes CASSLGRLTSGRGGEQFF.

In DNA, the CDR3 is TGCGCCAGCAGCTCCGGGACAGGGGGCGGGAACAATGAGCAGTTCTTC. Its protein is CASSSGTGGGNNEQFF. The V gene is TRBV5-1, the J gene TRBJ2-1, with TRBD1 identical over 12 bases. Germline V CDR1 and CDR2: SGHRS, YFSETQ. Trimming cost V 3 bases and J 5 bases; bases outside gene matches: 6. CDR3 size: 16 residues.

The chain uses TRBV6-5 and TRBJ2-2; possibly TRBD1 for D (6 bases). Germline V gene lookup returns CDR1 MNHEY and CDR2 SVGAGI. The CDR3 runs 15 residues. V gave up 8 bases and J gave up 0 bases, with 13 bases separating them. DNA of the CDR3: TGTGCCAGCGTCAGGGGAACCCCGAACACCGGGGAGCTGTTTTTT. This translates into CASVRGTPNTGELFF.

The rearrangement uses TRBV6-6 and TRBJ2-7, with no clear D. The CDR3 has 11 residues. Germline assignment: CDR1 MNHNY and CDR2 SVGAGI (reference sequence). The V end lost 3 bases, the J end lost 11 bases, and 11 bases lay between the germline ends. The DNA of the CDR3 is TGTGCCAGCAGTTATGTGGATGGGAAGTACTTC. Amino acid sequence: CASSYVDGKYF.

The chain's CDR3 is CASSYSINRENSPLHF. The DNA for the CDR3 is TGTGCCAGCAGTTACTCGATTAACAGGGAAAATTCACCCCTCCACTTT. The chain joins TRBV6-5 to TRBJ1-6; TRBD1 is a possible D gene (6 bases). The ends were cut back, 0 bases at V and 7 bases at J, with 13 bases in the middle. The CDR3 runs 16 residues. Germline V gene sequence: CDR1 MNHEY, CDR2 SVGAGI.

The chain carries TRBV14 and TRBJ2-2, with 12 positions matching TRBD2. This CDR3 is 17 amino acids long. Per the germline V gene, CDR1 is SGHDN and CDR2 is FVKESK. Losses at the gene ends were 4 bases for V and 6 bases for J; bases not matched to a gene: 9. CDR3: CASSLYRLAGDPGELFF. CDR3 in DNA: TGTGCCAGCAGCCTATATCGACTAGCGGGAGATCCCGGGGAGCTGTTTTTT.

This clone appeared once. The genes are TRBV11-3 and TRBJ1-1; TRBD1 matches 7 bases. V was pared by 5 bases and J by 1 base, with 1 base of the junction left unmatched. Germline CDR1 SGHNT, CDR2 YENEEA. This CDR3 contains 13 residues. Written as DNA, the CDR3 is TGTGCCAGCAGCCGGACAGGGAACACTGAAGCTTTCTTT. This gives the protein CASSRTGNTEAFF. Using reference TRBV11-3 and TRBJ1-1 for the parts outside the CDR3, the full variable domain is EAGVVQSPRYKIIEKKQPVAFWCNPISGHNTLYWYLQNLGQGPELLIRYENEEAVDDSQLPKDRFSAERLKGVDSTLKIQPAELGDSAVYLCASSRTGNTEAFFGQGTRLTVV.

The chain is built from TRBV9 and TRBJ2-2; weak D call: TRBD1 (6 bases). The CDR3 is made up of 14 amino acids. Germline-derived CDR1 and CDR2 are SGDLS and YYNGEE. The V and J ends lost 2 bases and 6 bases respectively, with 11 bases between them. CDR3 residues: CASSVGGKSGELFF. In DNA, the CDR3 is TGTGCCAGCAGCGTTGGGGGCAAGTCCGGGGAGCTGTTTTTT. The complete variable domain, with remaining parts taken from reference TRBV9 and TRBJ2-2, reads DSGVTQTPKHLITATGQRVTLRCSPRSGDLSVYWYQQSLDQGLQFLIQYYNGEERAKGNILERFSAQQFPDLHSELNLSSLELGDSALYFCASSVGGKSGELFFGEGSRLTVL.

With regard to this clone: An end of the junction differs from the germline gene, which may be a read error. The chain has TRBV7-7 and TRBJ2-2, with D perhaps matching TRBD1 (6 bases). Germline V gives CDR1 SSHAT, CDR2 FNYEAQ (reference sequence). CDR3 length: 15 amino acids. The CDR3 coding sequence is TGTGCTAGCAGCCCCGGGACACTGAACACCGGGGAGCTGTTTTTT. Translating gives CASSPGTLNTGELFF.

The chain carries TRBV9 and TRBJ2-1; 13 bases are a match to TRBD2. Germline V gene sequence: CDR1 SGDLS, CDR2 YYNGEE. The V gene end was trimmed by 3 bases and the J gene end by 4 bases; junction bases not matched to a gene: 4. The length of the CDR3 is 16 residues. This chain's CDR3 is CASSATSGGNYNEQFF. The CDR3, as DNA: TGTGCCAGCAGCGCGACTAGCGGGGGGAATTACAATGAGCAGTTCTTC.

V gene TRBV19 combines with J gene TRBJ1-5, with D possibly matching TRBD1 (6 bases). The germline V gene has CDR1 LNHDA and CDR2 SQIVND (reference sequence). V lost 6 bases, J lost 0 bases, and 12 bases lay in between. CDR3 length: 15 residues. CDR3 protein: CASSTTGNSNQPQHF. The CDR3 nucleotides are TGTGCCAGTAGCACTACAGGGAATAGCAATCAGCCCCAGCATTTT.

This chain connects TRBV10-3 to TRBJ1-1, with 9 bases that match TRBD1. Losses at the gene ends were 6 bases for V and 3 bases for J; bases not matched to a gene: 5. This CDR3 contains 14 residues. The V gene's germline CDR1 is ENHRY and CDR2 SYGVKD. The CDR3 sequence is CAISPGQGYTEAFF. The CDR3 nucleotides are TGTGCCATCAGCCCAGGACAGGGGTACACTGAAGCTTTCTTT.

V is TRBV29-1 and J is TRBJ1-5, with 9 nucleotides matching TRBD1. V was pared by 5 bases and J by 5 bases, with 1 base of the junction left unmatched. Germline loops: CDR1 SQVTM, CDR2 ANQGSEA. CDR3 length equals 12 residues. The DNA for the CDR3 is TGCAGCGTTAGACAGGGGGATCAGCCCCAGCATTTT. Amino acids: CSVRQGDQPQHF.

The J gene is TRBJ2-6, the V gene TRBV7-8; no clear D. Per germline, CDR1 SGHVS and CDR2 FQNEAQ. The length of the CDR3 is 15 residues. V was shortened by 1 base and J by 0 bases, with 4 bases between the two germline ends. The CDR3 DNA sequence: TGTGCCAGCAGCTTAGGTTTCTCTGGGGCCAACGTCCTGACTTTC. It is translated as CASSLGFSGANVLTF.

This chain connects TRBV4-2 to TRBJ2-1, with TRBD2 as a possible D gene (5 bases). Germline V lookup: CDR1 LGHNA, CDR2 YNFKEQ. V lost 4 bases and J 7 bases, leaving 11 bases between the germline ends. CDR3 length: 13 amino acids. The CDR3 reads CASSPPPGNEQFF. CDR3 coding DNA: TGTGCCAGCAGCCCCCCCCCGGGGAATGAGCAGTTCTTC.